The T cell receptor beta chain under discussion was sequenced for a study of blood T cell repertoires in COVID-19. Libraries were prepared by immunoSEQ multiplex PCR; TCRdb keeps only in-frame clonotypes and omits some of them. The repertoire holds a few hundred thousand clones, with about 87% as singletons. The ends were cut back, 5 bases at V and 4 bases at J, with 9 bases in the middle. The CDR3 length is 13 residues. Germline CDR1 is LGHNA and CDR2 is YSLEER. This chain links TRBV4-3 with TRBJ2-1; TRBD2 is a possible D gene (6 bases). Source material: PBMCs or T cells enriched from blood (not recorded which). This TCR was sampled from a woman in her forties who had been exposed to COVID-19. CDR3 DNA: TGCGCCAGCAGCGGGGGGAGTTACAATGAGCAGTTCTTC. Residues: CASSGGSYNEQFF.